This record covers a single T cell receptor beta chain. What it recognizes is unknown. Libraries were prepared by immunoSEQ multiplex PCR; TCRdb keeps only in-frame clonotypes and omits some of them. The sample lists about 2.3 million clones, approximately 95% occurring once. The source of the sample is a study of shared clonotypes between healthy human individuals. Study-wide results and limits: Incompleteness in sorted-subset sequencing, despite large depth, was shown by rarefaction. Against clonotypes common to all four donors, non-shared ones had lower generation probabilities. Relative to memory subsets, naive subsets generally showed larger estimated richness.

Germline V gives CDR1 SEHNR, CDR2 FQNEAQ (reference sequence). Trimming took 3 bases from V and 10 from J; bases not matched to a gene: 13. The CDR3 loop spans 16 amino acids. The specimen sequenced was naive CD4+ T cells from PBMCs. Subset noted: CD45RA+ positively selected. The chain links TRBV7-9 to TRBJ2-4; 9 nucleotides agree with TRBD2. The receptor comes from a young man in good health. Some clones in this sample may be carry-over from other donors' samples. The CDR3 region is CASSLVETSGRGIQYF. CDR3 sequence (DNA): TGTGCCAGCAGCTTGGTTGAGACTAGCGGAAGAGGGATTCAGTACTTC.